The rows below give T cell receptor beta chains drawn from one sample of a study of early T cells in non-severe SARS-CoV-2 infection. Using its own MiXCR run on the 5' RACE reads, TCRdb lists one record per CDR3 protein. The sample includes some 50,000 distinct CDR3 sequences, around 10% of them seen just once. Sample: whole blood. These TCRs come from an adult who was a healthcare worker with PCR-confirmed SARS-CoV-2 infection or an uninfected control (not recorded which). The CDR3 runs from the conserved cysteine through the conserved F or W. D genes are given only for firm matches. Part of the rows lack a size; the others show once, few, many or a class for expanded clones.

J,size,V,D,DNA,CDR3
TRBJ2-2,many,TRBV5-4,TRBD2,TGTGCCAGCAGCTTGGCCGGGGAGGGATCCTCCGGGGAGCTGTTTTTT,CASSLAGEGSSGELFF
TRBJ2-7,.,TRBV5-5,.,TGTGCCAGCAGCGGGACATTCTCCTACGAGCAGTACTTC,CASSGTFSYEQYF
TRBJ2-1,.,TRBV5-1,TRBD2,TGCGCCAGCAGCCAAGGACTAGCGGGAGGGCCTTACAATGAGCAGTTCTTC,CASSQGLAGGPYNEQFF
TRBJ2-7,.,TRBV14,.,TGTGCCAGCAGCCAATCCGGGAGCTACGAGCAGTACTTC,CASSQSGSYEQYF
TRBJ1-1,many,TRBV29-1,TRBD1,TGCAGCGTTGAAGATCTAGGGACAGGGGTTACTGAAGCTTTCTTT,CSVEDLGTGVTEAFF
TRBJ2-2,many,TRBV24-1,.,TGTGCCACCAGTGATTCTGTCTCCAGGGCGAACGGGGAGCTGTTTTTT,CATSDSVSRANGELFF
TRBJ1-2,many,TRBV12-3/TRBV12-4,.,TGTGCCAGCACCCTTAGCGCCACGGGCTACACCTTC,CASTLSATGYTF
TRBJ2-7,.,TRBV3-1,TRBD2,TGTGCCAGCAGCCTTAGCGGGGGAACGTCCTCCTACGAGCAGTACTTC,CASSLSGGTSSYEQYF
TRBJ1-5,many,TRBV19,TRBD1,TGTGCCAGTAGTGTACAGGGGGCAGGCAATCAGCCCCAGCATTTT,CASSVQGAGNQPQHF
TRBJ2-3,few,TRBV7-8,TRBD2,TGTGCCAGCAGCTTAGGGGCTAGCGGAGATACGCAGTATTTT,CASSLGASGDTQYF
TRBJ2-4,few,TRBV7-2,.,TGTGCCAGCAGCTTAGGAGTGATTGGGGGAGACATTCAGTACTTC,CASSLGVIGGDIQYF
TRBJ2-7,many,TRBV10-3,.,TGTGCCATCAGTGTCAGAGATAGGGGCTACGAGCAGTACTTC,CAISVRDRGYEQYF
TRBJ2-1,.,TRBV20-1,TRBD2,TGCAGTGCTAGAGAATCACTAGCGGGAGGAAATGAGCAGTTCTTC,CSARESLAGGNEQFF
TRBJ2-2,.,TRBV7-2,.,TGTGCCAGCAGCTTAGGCCCCCATGGCTCCGGGGAGCTGTTTTTT,CASSLGPHGSGELFF
TRBJ2-7,few,TRBV19,TRBD1,TGTGCCAGTAGTCCCGAGGGACAGGCCTACTACGAGCAGTACTTC,CASSPEGQAYYEQYF
TRBJ2-3,many,TRBV12-3/TRBV12-4,.,TGTGCCGTTGTTGAGGAGAGGACAGATACGCAGTATTTT,CAVVEERTDTQYF
TRBJ2-2,.,TRBV7-9,.,TGTGCCAGCAGCTTACGGGGACCGATCGGGCGCGCCGGGGAGCTGTTTTTT,CASSLRGPIGRAGELFF
TRBJ1-1,many,TRBV11-2,.,TGTGCCAGCAGCAGAGACAGACCATTAGCTTTCTTT,CASSRDRPLAFF
TRBJ1-2,many,TRBV18,TRBD1,TGTGCCAGCTCACCAGGACAGGGACCCAGTCACTTC,CASSPGQGPSHF
TRBJ2-7,many,TRBV20-1,TRBD1,TGCAGTGCTAGGGCAGGGGGCTACGAGCAGTACTTC,CSARAGGYEQYF
TRBJ2-7,many,TRBV28,.,TGTGCCAGCAGGACCAGTTTTAGGATCGCTGGCAGCTACGAGCAGTACTTC,CASRTSFRIAGSYEQYF
TRBJ2-7,many,TRBV5-1,.,TGCGCCAGCAGCGGCCTCTACGAGCAGTACTTC,CASSGLYEQYF
TRBJ2-1,many,TRBV5-1,TRBD1,TGCGCCAGCAGCATCGGGACAGGGGACCTTGAGCAGTTCTTC,CASSIGTGDLEQFF
TRBJ1-3,.,TRBV10-3,.,TGTGCCACCTGGACGGGAGTTAGCTCTGGAAACACCATATATTTT,CATWTGVSSGNTIYF
TRBJ2-7,many,TRBV12-3/TRBV12-4,.,TGTGCCAGCAGTTTAGTAGGGACACATAGCTCCTACGAGCAGTACTTC,CASSLVGTHSSYEQYF
TRBJ2-7,many,TRBV5-1,.,TGCGCCAGCAGCTTGACCACTGATCCAGATTACGAGCAGTACTTC,CASSLTTDPDYEQYF
TRBJ2-1,many,TRBV6-4,.,TGTGCCAGCAAAAAGGGGTTGGAGGGGCACAATGAGCAGTTCTTC,CASKKGLEGHNEQFF
TRBJ2-1,many,TRBV7-9,.,TGTGCCAGCAGCTTCGGCCCAAGGAGTGGCCAGTTCTTC,CASSFGPRSGQFF
TRBJ2-7,many,TRBV20-1,TRBD2,TGCAGTGCTAGATTCCTAGCGGGAGGGCCTCTCGGCGAGCAGTACTTC,CSARFLAGGPLGEQYF